These 2 T cell receptor beta chains were all obtained from the same sample, sequenced in a study of shared clonotypes between healthy human individuals. Profiled with immunoSEQ multiplex PCR; TCRdb holds only in-frame clones, not every one. The profile covers around 2,000,000 clones, with roughly 94% appearing a single time and more than 0.1% taken by the ten largest. Sequenced input: naive CD4+ T cells sorted from blood. The subset: CD45RA+ positively selected. These receptors were taken from a man aged 18 to 30 in good health.

The rearrangement links TRBV2 to TRBJ2-7, with a possible D match to TRBD2 (6 bases). Between the trimmed V and J ends, which lost 2 bases and 6 bases, there was a span of 14 bases. This CDR3 has 14 amino acids. Looked up from germline, CDR1 is SNHLY and CDR2 is FYNNEI. Written as DNA, the CDR3 is TGTGCCAGCAGTGAAACGGGCCCCGGGGGCGAGCAGTACTTC. It is translated as CASSETGPGGEQYF.

The chain carries TRBV7-2 and TRBJ2-3, with D hard to call. This CDR3 is 12 amino acids long. Trimming left V 3 bases short and J 6 bases short, with 7 bases between. Germline V gene data show CDR1 as SGHTA and CDR2 as FQGNSA. The CDR3 nucleotides read TGTGCCAGCAGCTTCCTCCCCGATACGCAGTATTTT. Its translation: CASSFLPDTQYF.